These 18 T cell receptor beta chains share one sample of origin, sequenced in a study of blood T cells in healthy people across ages. The authors ran a second PCR of about 6 to 12 cycles using a sample-barcoded 5' primer and a J-beta primer mix. TCRdb reprocessed the 5' RACE reads via MiXCR and lists one record per CDR3 protein. The profile shows 1.5 million or so distinct CDR3 sequences, 42% of them singletons. Material for sequencing was blood. The receptors here all came from a woman aged 18-35 years in good health.

Worth noting for this clonotype: A read error may produce the germline difference seen at one junction end. V is TRBV5-1 and J is TRBJ2-7; D might be TRBD2 (6 bases). The germline CDR1 and CDR2 sequences are SGHRS and YFSETQ. The CDR3 length is 18 residues. CDR3 DNA: TGCGCCAGCAACTTGGCCGGGGCGGGACGGCTACGTAGCGATGAGCAGTACTTC. Its translation: CASNLAGAGRLRSDEQYF.

This clonotype was detected a few times. The chain employs TRBV10-3 and TRBJ2-7, with 9 bases matching TRBD1. Germline-derived CDR1 and CDR2 are ENHRY and SYGVKD. CDR3 length: 14 amino acids. The ends lost 6 bases at V and 3 bases at J; junction bases unmatched: 6. The chain's CDR3 is CAIRGTGLGYEQYF. The CDR3 nucleotides are TGTGCCATCAGGGGGACAGGGCTTGGCTACGAGCAGTACTTC.

The gene calls are TRBV10-2 and TRBJ1-2, with 8 positions matching TRBD1. CDR1 and CDR2 from the germline V gene are WSHSY and SAAADI. Trimming at V came to 3 bases and at J to 2 bases, leaving 5 bases not matched to a gene. The CDR3 covers 15 residues. CDR3 region: CASSDGSGGNYGYTF. CDR3 nucleotide sequence: TGCGCCAGCAGTGACGGTTCAGGGGGCAACTATGGCTACACCTTC.

V usage is TRBV7-2 and J usage is TRBJ2-4, with 9 positions matching TRBD1. Gene TRBJ2-7 matches the end of the DNA better, so the J call may be wrong. The CDR3 contains 14 residues. Germline values: CDR1 SGHTA, CDR2 FQGNSA. This CDR3 reads CASSVGQGSSEQYF. CDR3 DNA sequence: TGTGCCAGCAGCGTAGGACAGGGGTCTTCCGAGCAGTACTTC.

The chain carries TRBV6-6 and TRBJ2-3, with TRBD1 identical over 10 bases. Germline V gene lookup returns CDR1 MNHNY and CDR2 SVGAGI (reference sequence). V lost 5 bases to trimming and J lost 4 bases; unmatched junction nucleotides: 9. The CDR3 has 16 amino acids. CDR3 amino acids: CASSTGRDRGSDTQYF. In nucleotides, the CDR3 is TGTGCCAGCAGTACGGGGAGGGACAGGGGCTCAGATACGCAGTATTTT.

V gene TRBV5-1 combines with J gene TRBJ1-2, with 9 bases fitting TRBD1. The V gene end was trimmed by 0 bases and the J gene end by 4 bases; junction bases not matched to a gene: 4. Germline V gene lookup returns CDR1 SGHRS and CDR2 YFSETQ. The CDR3 is 15 residues long. The CDR3 bases are TGCGCCAGCAGCTTGGGGGACAGGGAAGTCTATGGCTACACCTTC. Translated, it gives CASSLGDREVYGYTF.

V and J are TRBV20-1 and TRBJ2-3; the match to TRBD2 covers 13 bases. Trimming removed 1 base from V and 2 bases from J; junction bases left unmatched: 6. The V gene's germline CDR1 is DFQATT and CDR2 SNEGSKA (reference sequence). This CDR3 spans 17 amino acids. The CDR3 DNA is TGCAGTGCTAGAGCCACTAGCGGGGGGGTTAACACAGATACGCAGTATTTT. Protein sequence: CSARATSGGVNTDTQYF.

This clonotype has only a few counts. This chain links TRBV20-1 with TRBJ2-7; 8 positions match TRBD2. The trim removed 5 bases at V and 6 bases at J, leaving 12 bases unmatched. The germline gives CDR1 DFQATT, CDR2 SNEGSKA (reference sequence). CDR3 size: 14 residues. CDR3 loop: CSAETLSGSSEQYF. The CDR3 nucleotides read TGCAGTGCTGAAACCCTCAGCGGGAGTTCCGAGCAGTACTTC.

The chain combines TRBV4-2 with TRBJ2-1, with TRBD2 matching 9 bases. V shed 3 bases, J shed 7 bases, and the junction held 13 bases outside the gene matches. The CDR3 loop spans 17 amino acids. CDR1 LGHNA and CDR2 YNFKEQ come from the germline V gene. The CDR3: CASSHAYSGSSRNEQFF. The DNA for the CDR3 is TGTGCCAGCAGCCATGCCTATAGCGGGAGTTCCAGAAATGAGCAGTTCTTC.

This clonotype came up a few times. The CDR3 nucleotides read TGTGCCAGCAGCCTTACTCAATTCAGGGCGGACCAAGAGACCCAGTACTTC. It is translated as CASSLTQFRADQETQYF. This sequence joins TRBV6-5 and TRBJ2-5; the D gene is possibly TRBD1 (5 bases). Trimming removed 6 bases from V and 0 bases from J, with 20 bases in between. The CDR3 is 17 residues long. The germline CDR1 and CDR2 sequences are MNHEY and SVGAGI.

This clonotype was seen only a few times. The gene calls are TRBV10-3 and TRBJ2-5, with D possibly TRBD2 on 6 matching bases. CDR3 length equals 15 residues. Trimming took 0 bases from V and 1 from J, leaving 9 bases between them. Per germline, CDR1 ENHRY and CDR2 SYGVKD. DNA of the CDR3: TGTGCCATCAGTGAGTCGGGACTGCCCCAAGAGACCCAGTACTTC. The encoded protein is CAISESGLPQETQYF.

The chain joins TRBV7-2 to TRBJ1-5, with D unclear. Germline values: CDR1 SGHTA, CDR2 FQGNSA. The CDR3 is made up of 19 amino acids. V gave up 5 bases and J gave up 4 bases, with 27 bases separating them. CDR3 loop: CASSKSTGGSHPLNQPQHF. The CDR3 DNA sequence: TGTGCCAGCAGCAAATCAACCGGAGGGAGTCATCCTTTAAATCAGCCCCAGCATTTT.

This chain joins TRBV5-1 and TRBJ2-5; 8 nucleotides match TRBD2. J gave up 11 bases and V 4 bases, and 19 bases lay outside the gene matches. The CDR3 is made up of 16 amino acids. Germline-derived CDR1 and CDR2 are SGHRS and YFSETQ. The DNA of the CDR3 is TGCGCCAGCAGCGCGGACGGCGGGGGGACCTACAATGAGCAGTACTTC. Protein sequence: CASSADGGGTYNEQYF.

This clonotype was seen more than once but under ten times. This chain connects TRBV20-1 to TRBJ1-4; D gene ambiguous. The CDR3 sequence is 15 residues long. Germline CDR1 DFQATT, CDR2 SNEGSKA (reference sequence). Trimming removed 0 bases at V and 7 bases at J, with 15 bases between. CDR3 DNA sequence: TGCAGTGCTAGAGATTGGCAGTCCCGGGTTGAAAAACTGTTTTTT. Amino acid sequence: CSARDWQSRVEKLFF.

The rearrangement uses TRBV7-9 and TRBJ2-7; D is perhaps TRBD1 (5 bases). The CDR3 contains 17 residues. Trimming stripped 1 base from V and 0 bases from J, with 16 bases between. CDR1 SEHNR and CDR2 FQNEAQ come from the germline V gene (reference sequence). CDR3 DNA sequence: TGTGCCAGCAGCTTAGGAAGTAGGGCAGGGCGCTCCTACGAGCAGTACTTC. It yields the protein CASSLGSRAGRSYEQYF.

This clonotype was seen only once. This chain links TRBV12-3 or TRBV12-4 with TRBJ2-1, with 7 nucleotides matching TRBD1. Unmatched junction bases numbered 8, after V lost 6 bases and J lost 9 bases. The CDR3 has 13 residues. The CDR3 bases are TGTGCCAGCAGGTTACAGGGGAAGAGTGAGCAGTTCTTC. This encodes CASRLQGKSEQFF.

The J gene is TRBJ1-2, the V gene TRBV10-2, with D perhaps TRBD1 (5 bases). The CDR3 length is 16 residues. V dropped 6 bases and J dropped 0 bases, with 17 bases sitting between them. The germline gives CDR1 WSHSY, CDR2 SAAADI. The CDR3: CASRARSGASNYGYTF. Written as DNA, the CDR3 is TGCGCCAGCAGGGCGAGGTCTGGGGCGTCTAACTATGGCTACACCTTC.

The V gene is TRBV7-2, the J gene TRBJ2-7; TRBD1 agrees at 7 bases. Germline-derived CDR1 and CDR2 are SGHTA and FQGNSA. The length of the CDR3 is 13 residues. The V and J ends lost 5 bases and 6 bases, in that order; junction bases with no gene match: 7. The CDR3 nucleotides read TGTGCCAGCAGCATTACAGGGGTTGCCGAGCAGTACTTC. Amino acid sequence: CASSITGVAEQYF.